Sequencing of this T cell receptor (beta chain) was carried out in a study of PD-L1 blockade in urothelial cancer. Study-level information: Reported median T cell count for blood samples was around 140,000.

Clones were read by immunoSEQ multiplex PCR, and TCRdb kept only the in-frame ones, dropping some. This table has approximately 79,000 clones, approximately 90% appearing once. Time point denoted: peripheral blood 6 weeks after treatment start. There are 13 residues in the CDR3. Trimming took off 3 bases at V and 8 bases at J, with 13 bases between the two ends. Germline V CDR1 and CDR2: MDHEN, SYDVKM. As to this clone: Its cognate antigen is unknown.

Study conclusions and caveats: Pretreatment clonality of the blood TCR repertoire below the median was predictive of superior survival. Durable benefit was linked to greater 3-week expansion of tumor-associated blood clones.

The TCR originated in a woman over 75 with urothelial cancer. The rearrangement links TRBV28 to TRBJ1-2; D uncertain. Specimen: PBMCs, collected around atezolizumab (anti-PD-L1) treatment. The CDR3 loop is CASSFSGMPGYTF. The DNA of the CDR3 is TGTGCCAGCAGTTTCTCGGGGATGCCCGGCTACACCTTC.